The 18 T cell receptor beta chains reported below all come from one sample, sequenced in a study of cytomegalovirus exposure and HLA in healthy donors. Sequenced by immunoSEQ multiplex PCR; TCRdb stores in-frame clones only, minus some. The repertoire consists of over 120,000 clones, with 89% occurring once and the leading ten covering 9%. Sequencing input: PBMCs. The receptors were sampled from a woman between 18 and 29 years old in good health and CMV-seropositive.

V is TRBV9 and J is TRBJ1-3; 7 positions match TRBD1. The V segment lost 4 bases and the J segment 0 bases; nucleotides outside the gene matches: 7. Germline-derived CDR1 and CDR2 are SGDLS and YYNGEE. CDR3 length: 16 amino acids. For the CDR3, the DNA is TGTGCCAGCAGCTTGACAGGGCTTAGCTCTGGAAACACCATATATTTT. Its protein is CASSLTGLSSGNTIYF.

Here the CDR3 reads CATRLTSGSYNEQFF. CDR3 coding DNA: TGTGCCACCCGTTTAACTAGCGGGTCCTACAATGAGCAGTTCTTC. The chain combines TRBV25-1 with TRBJ2-1; TRBD2 agrees at 9 bases. The CDR3 totals 15 residues. V was pared by 10 bases and J by 1 base, with 8 bases of the junction left unmatched. Germline values: CDR1 MGHDK, CDR2 SYGVNS.

This chain connects TRBV9 to TRBJ2-7; 12 bases fit TRBD1. This CDR3 has 15 residues. Germline V gives CDR1 SGDLS, CDR2 YYNGEE. Germline trimming cut 4 bases from V and 5 bases from J; bases unmatched to any gene: 7. The chain's CDR3 is CASSREGDRGHEQYF. DNA of the CDR3: TGTGCCAGCAGCCGGGAGGGGGACAGGGGGCACGAGCAGTACTTC.

V gene TRBV27 combines with J gene TRBJ1-4; D perhaps matches TRBD1 (6 bases). The germline V gene encodes CDR1 MNHEY and CDR2 SMNVEV (reference sequence). The germline V and J ends were trimmed by 6 bases and 4 bases, with 12 bases remaining between them. This CDR3 has 14 amino acids. DNA for the CDR3: TGTGCCAGCAGGGCGGACAGTCTTAATGAAAAACTGTTTTTT. It is translated as CASRADSLNEKLFF. Full variable domain (remainder filled in from reference TRBV27 and TRBJ1-4): EAQVTQNPRYLITVTGKKLTVTCSQNMNHEYMSWYRQDPGLGLRQIYYSMNVEVTDKGDVPEGYKVSRKEKRNFPLILESPSPNQTSLYFCASRADSLNEKLFFGSGTQLSVL.

This chain joins TRBV29-1 and TRBJ1-2; a weak D match, TRBD1 (5 bases). Trimming took 2 bases from V and 3 from J, leaving 13 bases between them. The CDR3 is 14 amino acids. Per the germline V gene, CDR1 is SQVTM and CDR2 is ANQGSEA. The CDR3 DNA sequence: TGCAGCGTTGAACAGGGTAGAGTCGACTATGGCTACACCTTC. This encodes CSVEQGRVDYGYTF.

This clone was observed once. The genes are TRBV7-9 and TRBJ2-3; perhaps TRBD2 as D (5 bases). This CDR3 has 18 amino acids. The V gene lost 4 bases and the J gene lost 4 bases, with 24 bases spanning the gap. The V gene's germline CDR1 is SEHNR and CDR2 FQNEAQ (reference sequence). The DNA for the CDR3 is TGTGCCAGCAGCTATCCCCCCGGGGTTGCGCACGACCCAGATACGCAGTATTTT. Protein product: CASSYPPGVAHDPDTQYF.

This chain joins TRBV7-9 and TRBJ2-4, with D possibly being TRBD2 (5 bases). V gave up 5 bases and J gave up 0 bases, with 20 bases separating them. CDR3 length: 18 residues. Germline loops: CDR1 SEHNR, CDR2 FQNEAQ (reference sequence). The CDR3 loop is CASSRFLDGDLAKNIQYF. As DNA, the CDR3 is TGTGCCAGCAGCAGATTTCTTGACGGGGATCTAGCCAAAAACATTCAGTACTTC. The entire variable domain, with the rest obtained from reference TRBV7-9 and TRBJ2-4, is as follows: DTGVSQNPRHKITKRGQNVTFRCDPISEHNRLYWYRQTLGQGPEFLTYFQNEAQLEKSRLLSDRFSAERPKGSFSTLEIQRTEQGDSAMYLCASSRFLDGDLAKNIQYFGAGTRLSVL.

The CDR3 here is CASSPRTSGRAHEQFF. In DNA form, the CDR3 reads TGCGCCAGCAGCCCCCGGACTAGCGGGAGGGCCCATGAGCAGTTCTTC. This chain connects TRBV4-3 to TRBJ2-1, with 15 bases identical to TRBD2. The CDR3 loop spans 16 amino acids. V trimming: 4 bases; J trimming: 8 bases; junction bases outside the gene matches: 6. Germline V lookup: CDR1 LGHNA, CDR2 YSLEER.

V gene TRBV5-1 combines with J gene TRBJ1-1, with D maybe TRBD1 (5 bases). Between the trimmed V and J ends, which lost 4 bases and 5 bases, there was a span of 18 bases. The CDR3 is made up of 15 amino acids. Germline V CDR1 and CDR2: SGHRS, YFSETQ. The DNA for the CDR3 is TGCGCCAGCAGCATTACAGGCGCCCCCGGGACTGAAGCTTTCTTT. This translates into CASSITGAPGTEAFF.

This clone was seen a single time. The gene calls are TRBV9 and TRBJ2-1; tentatively, D is TRBD2 (5 bases). V shed 0 bases and J shed 9 bases, with 13 bases lying between them. This CDR3 spans 14 amino acids. Germline V gives CDR1 SGDLS, CDR2 YYNGEE. DNA of the CDR3: TGTGCCAGCAGCGTAGCTGTAGAGGGTACTGAGCAGTTCTTC. Its protein product is CASSVAVEGTEQFF.

V and J are TRBV30 and TRBJ2-2; D not certain. Between the trimmed V and J ends, which lost 5 bases and 0 bases, there was a span of 7 bases. This CDR3 contains 13 residues. The germline gives CDR1 GTSNPN, CDR2 SVGIG (reference sequence). CDR3 DNA: TGTGCCTGGCACAGCACGAACACCGGGGAGCTGTTTTTT. Protein sequence: CAWHSTNTGELFF.

The chain has TRBV5-1 and TRBJ1-5; 7 bases fit TRBD1. Trimming took 4 bases from V and 4 from J; bases not matched to a gene: 5. From germline, CDR1 is SGHRS and CDR2 YFSETQ. The CDR3 spans 14 residues. CDR3 sequence (DNA): TGCGCCAGCAGCCCAGGGGACAGAAATCAGCCCCAGCATTTT. As protein: CASSPGDRNQPQHF.

V usage is TRBV7-9 and J usage is TRBJ2-2; perhaps TRBD1 as D (7 bases). This CDR3 contains 14 residues. The V end lost 5 bases, the J end lost 4 bases, and 11 bases lay between the germline ends. Germline loops: CDR1 SEHNR, CDR2 FQNEAQ (reference sequence). CDR3 residues: CASSAGGGTGELFF. In DNA, the CDR3 is TGTGCCAGCAGCGCAGGGGGAGGCACCGGGGAGCTGTTTTTT. Supplemented by reference TRBV7-9 and TRBJ2-2, the full variable domain reads DTGVSQNPRHKITKRGQNVTFRCDPISEHNRLYWYRQTLGQGPEFLTYFQNEAQLEKSRLLSDRFSAERPKGSFSTLEIQRTEQGDSAMYLCASSAGGGTGELFFGEGSRLTVL.

J is TRBJ1-3 and V is TRBV18, with D tentatively TRBD1 (5 bases). Trimming stripped 5 bases from V and 4 bases from J, with 24 bases between. Germline loops: CDR1 KGHSH, CDR2 LQKENI. The CDR3 spans 18 residues. The CDR3 loop reads CASSNRNSVPPQGNTIYF. The CDR3 coding sequence is TGTGCCAGCTCAAACAGGAACTCAGTCCCACCTCAGGGAAACACCATATATTTT.

V usage is TRBV11-2 and J usage is TRBJ2-4; 8 positions match TRBD2. From germline, CDR1 is SGHAT and CDR2 FQNNGV. CDR3 length: 13 residues. Trimming removed 1 base from V and 7 bases from J; junction bases left unmatched: 0. CDR3 region: CASSLGLANIQYF. In nucleotides, the CDR3 is TGTGCCAGCAGCTTAGGACTAGCGAACATTCAGTACTTC.

The chain has TRBV28 and TRBJ2-7, with 7 bases identical to TRBD1. This CDR3 has 17 residues. V trimming: 6 bases; J trimming: 1 base; junction bases outside the gene matches: 15. Germline V gene sequence: CDR1 MDHEN, CDR2 SYDVKM. Here the CDR3 reads CASRSLGQPQGSYEQYF. The CDR3 bases are TGTGCCAGCAGAAGCCTGGGCCAACCACAGGGGTCCTACGAGCAGTACTTC.

The J gene is TRBJ2-1, the V gene TRBV5-6, with 10 bases aligning to TRBD2. With 4 bases clipped from V and 8 bases from J, the junction kept 9 bases outside the gene matches. This CDR3 region has 15 residues. The germline CDR1 and CDR2 sequences are SGHDT and YYEEEE. The CDR3 sequence is CASSDVAGGVDEQFF. In DNA form, the CDR3 reads TGTGCCAGCAGCGATGTAGCGGGGGGCGTGGATGAGCAGTTCTTC.

The chain employs TRBV29-1 and TRBJ1-1; 8 bases are shared with TRBD1. Per germline, CDR1 SQVTM and CDR2 ANQGSEA. The CDR3 contains 13 residues. V was pared by 1 base and J by 9 bases, with 7 bases of the junction left unmatched. The CDR3 DNA reads as TGCAGCGTTGAAGTCCATGACAGGGGAAAAGCTTTCTTT. Translating it yields CSVEVHDRGKAFF. The whole variable domain, filled in from reference TRBV29-1 and TRBJ1-1, reads SAVISQKPSRDICQRGTSLTIQCQVDSQVTMMFWYRQQPGQSLTLIATANQGSEATYESGFVIDKFPISRPNLTFSTLTVSNMSPEDSSIYLCSVEVHDRGKAFFGQGTRLTVV.